This TCR beta chain comes out of a study of molecular identifiers for immune sequencing clone quantification. This clonotype was recorded at least ten times. Its antigen is not identified. Methods described previously were used for bulk TCR libraries, and listed TCR primers were applied. Each CDR3 protein is one row after TCRdb ran MiXCR on the PCR reads. The sample records more than 70,000 distinct CDR3 sequences, roughly a fifth being singletons. Study-level points and caveats: Clones above 20 RNA copies contained over 99% of effector molecules and under 1% of naive molecules. Underestimation of highly expanded clone sizes could arise where identical TCR molecules share a barcode.

Investigators produced naive CD8 libraries from about 21,000 to 970,000 sorted cells, drawing on 10%, 30% or 50% RNA. The CDR3 is 15 residues long. Germline-derived CDR1 and CDR2 are DFQATT and SNEGSKA (reference sequence). Trimming took 6 bases from V and 6 from J; bases not matched to a gene: 14. The rearrangement joins TRBV20-1 to TRBJ1-5; 7 positions match TRBD1. The source is a human donor in good health. Some libraries in this study had Jurkat cell RNA spiked in. The sequenced material came from naive CD8+ T cells from blood, with Jurkat cell RNA spiked in. Subset noted: FACS-sorted CD8+CD4-CCR7+CD45RA+ naive T cells. The CDR3 spells CSAKKGAASSQPQHF. The CDR3 nucleotides are TGCAGTGCGAAAAAGGGGGCTGCCTCGAGTCAGCCCCAGCATTTT.